A single sample gave rise to the 29 T cell receptor delta chains below, sequenced in a study of Vδ1+ human thymocytes. These receptors' targets are unknown. Extracted RNA was reverse transcribed into cDNA. Multiplex PCR used pooled V-gene forward primers and a constant-region reverse primer to amplify CDR3s. TCRdb called clones from the multiplex PCR reads again using CATT. The sample includes around 60,000 delta-chain clones, about 14% of them seen just once. Study-wide results and caveats: Highly polyclonal TRG and TRD repertoires with Gaussian CDR3 length distributions appeared in thymus.

Material for sequencing was Vdelta1+ gamma-delta thymocytes from the thymus. Subset: FACS-sorted CD3+ TCRalphabeta- TCRVdelta1+ TCRVdelta2- thymocytes. The receptors come from a girl in the first two years of life who had congenital heart surgery.

A note on this clone: With a much larger clone just one base away, this may be a read error. In the same sample, other DNA sequences code for this CDR3. The chain carries TRAV29/DV5 and TRDJ1; TRDD3 agrees at 10 bases. CDR1 and CDR2 from the germline V gene are NSMFDY and ISSIKDK. CDR3 size: 16 residues. CDR3 DNA: TGTGCCGCAAGCGCTACTGGGGGATCTACCACCGATAAACTCATCTTT. Protein sequence: CAASATGGSTTDKLIF.

This chain uses TRDV1 with TRDJ1; 7 bases are a match to TRDD3. The CDR3 length is 18 residues. Germline V gives CDR1 TSWWSYY, CDR2 QGS. J lost 4 bases, V lost 2 bases, and 16 bases had no gene match. CDR3 region: CALGETIQPTGEIDKLIF. CDR3 DNA sequence: TGTGCTCTTGGGGAAACGATCCAACCTACTGGGGAGATCGATAAACTCATCTTT.

As regards this clone: The same CDR3 is also encoded by other DNA sequences in this sample. The J gene is TRDJ1, the V gene TRDV2; possibly TRDD3 for D (7 bases). Germline-derived CDR1 and CDR2 are GEAIGNYY and EKD. Trimming cost V 0 bases and J 0 bases, with 22 bases left between them. This CDR3 is 19 amino acids long. The CDR3 bases are TGTGCCTGTGACACCGTCCTACTATTGGCGGGGGATTACACCGATAAACTCATCTTT. Residues: CACDTVLLLAGDYTDKLIF.

This clone has a handful of counts. The chain combines TRDV1 with TRDJ1; D possibly uses TRDD2 or TRDD3 (8 bases each). The CDR3 spans 22 residues. V lost 5 bases and J 0 bases, leaving 34 bases between the germline ends. The germline CDR1 and CDR2 sequences are TSWWSYY and QGS. This CDR3 reads CALGTSFLRPSGGHPYTDKLIF. CDR3 in DNA: TGTGCTCTTGGGACAAGCTTCCTACGCCCATCTGGGGGACACCCGTACACCGATAAACTCATCTTT.

The genes are TRDV1 and TRDJ1; 9 nucleotides line up with TRDD3. After removal of 7 bases from V and 2 bases from J, the junction contained 20 bases not matched to a gene. CDR1 is TSWWSYY and CDR2 is QGS in the germline V gene. CDR3 length: 19 residues. The CDR3 bases are TGTGCTCTTGAGGGGGACACACGTACTGGGGGAATTTGGACCGATAAACTCATCTTT. Translating gives CALEGDTRTGGIWTDKLIF.

This chain joins TRDV1 and TRDJ1; 13 bases match TRDD3. V lost 2 bases, J lost 4 bases, and 31 bases stayed unmatched. The germline CDR1 and CDR2 sequences are TSWWSYY and QGS. The CDR3 sequence is 25 residues long. CDR3 bases: TGTGCTCTTGGGGAATCTCAACTACGGGAGTATACTGGGGGATACGCTGGATTGTGGATCGATAAACTCATCTTT. This codes for CALGESQLREYTGGYAGLWIDKLIF.

The genes are TRDV1 and TRDJ1; 8 bases are a match to TRDD3. This CDR3 comprises 21 residues. The germline V gene has CDR1 TSWWSYY and CDR2 QGS. J gave up 0 bases and V 1 base, and 19 bases lay outside the gene matches. The DNA for the CDR3 is TGTGCTCTTGGGGAACCATCAAAAGGCGGGGATACCCCAAAGTACACCGATAAACTCATCTTT. Translation: CALGEPSKGGDTPKYTDKLIF.

This clone was observed a handful of times. V is TRDV1 and J is TRDJ1, with D uncertain. V dropped 3 bases and J dropped 2 bases, with 7 bases sitting between them. The germline gives CDR1 TSWWSYY, CDR2 QGS. This CDR3 has 13 amino acids. The CDR3 DNA reads TGTGCTCTTGGGGAGGTCCGTACCGATAAACTCATCTTT. As protein: CALGEVRTDKLIF.

The V call is TRDV1, the J call TRDJ1; 7 positions match TRDD3. With 9 bases clipped from V and 1 base from J, the junction kept 20 bases outside the gene matches. Germline V CDR1 and CDR2: TSWWSYY, QGS. The CDR3 loop spans 18 amino acids. The CDR3 sequence is CALSPYGRGIFVTDKLIF. In nucleotides, the CDR3 is TGTGCTCTCTCACCCTACGGTAGGGGGATTTTTGTCACCGATAAACTCATCTTT.

Only a few counts were recorded for this clone. The chain couples TRDV1 to TRDJ1, with D possibly called TRDD2 or TRDD3 (9 bases each). There are 20 residues in the CDR3. Germline V gives CDR1 TSWWSYY, CDR2 QGS. V gave up 3 bases and J gave up 1 base, with 27 bases separating them. The CDR3 protein is CALGDPSYVWGIIPTDKLIF. The CDR3 DNA sequence: TGTGCTCTTGGGGACCCTTCCTACGTCTGGGGGATTATCCCCACCGATAAACTCATCTTT.

V usage is TRDV1 and J usage is TRDJ1; possible D gene TRDD3, 6 bases. The V gene lost 0 bases and the J gene lost 6 bases, with 14 bases spanning the gap. Germline CDR1 TSWWSYY, CDR2 QGS. The CDR3 extends over 15 amino acids. CDR3 amino acids: CALGELGGGYYKLIF. In nucleotides, the CDR3 is TGTGCTCTTGGGGAACTTGGGGGGGGGTACTATAAACTCATCTTT.

The V and J genes are TRDV1 and TRDJ1; TRDD3 matches at 9 bases. The CDR3 extends over 22 amino acids. J gave up 0 bases and V 2 bases, and 22 bases lay outside the gene matches. From germline, CDR1 is TSWWSYY and CDR2 QGS. This CDR3 reads CALGETSPTTAGDTLYTDKLIF. Here the CDR3 DNA reads TGTGCTCTTGGGGAAACATCCCCTACTACGGCGGGGGATACCCTGTACACCGATAAACTCATCTTT.

This chain joins TRDV1 and TRDJ1; D remains ambiguous. The length of the CDR3 is 15 residues. Trimming removed 4 bases from V and 0 bases from J, with 12 bases in between. Per germline, CDR1 TSWWSYY and CDR2 QGS. Here the CDR3 DNA reads TGTGCTCTTGGGGGGAGAATTACTTACACCGATAAACTCATCTTT. Translation: CALGGRITYTDKLIF.

The rearrangement joins TRDV1 to TRDJ1; 10 bases map to TRDD3. CDR1 TSWWSYY and CDR2 QGS come from the germline V gene. The CDR3 length is 19 residues. The J segment lost 4 bases and the V segment lost 0 bases, leaving 14 bases of the junction unmatched. The CDR3 here is CALGELYAIGGYYNDKLIF. In nucleotides, the CDR3 is TGTGCTCTTGGGGAACTCTACGCGATTGGGGGATACTATAACGATAAACTCATCTTT.

This clone was counted between two and nine times. V usage is TRDV1 and J usage is TRDJ1, with 7 bases identical to TRDD3. Trimming cost V 5 bases and J 0 bases; bases outside gene matches: 15. From germline, CDR1 is TSWWSYY and CDR2 QGS. The CDR3 is made up of 18 amino acids. The CDR3, as DNA: TGTGCTCTTGGGCCATGCTGGGTATTATGGGGGAACACCGATAAACTCATCTTT. Protein: CALGPCWVLWGNTDKLIF.

The chain links TRDV1 to TRDJ1, with 9 bases that match TRDD3. The germline gives CDR1 TSWWSYY, CDR2 QGS. Trimming removed 4 bases from V and 11 bases from J; junction bases left unmatched: 17. This CDR3 contains 16 residues. CDR3 in amino acids: CALGVLGDGEVGMLIF. For the CDR3, the DNA is TGTGCTCTTGGGGTCCTGGGGGATGGAGAGGTTGGAATGCTCATCTTT.

This clone turned up a few times. This chain uses TRDV1 with TRDJ1; the match to TRDD3 covers 9 bases. The CDR3 spans 19 residues. Germline CDR1 is TSWWSYY and CDR2 is QGS. The junction had 14 bases not matched to a gene; V was cut back by 3 bases and J by 0 bases. This CDR3 reads CALGDLVSTGGAYTDKLIF. CDR3 nucleotides: TGTGCTCTTGGGGACCTCGTCAGTACTGGGGGAGCGTACACCGATAAACTCATCTTT.

V and J are TRDV1 and TRDJ1; tentative D call: TRDD3 (5 bases). The germline CDR1 and CDR2 sequences are TSWWSYY and QGS. The V end was cut by 0 bases, the J end by 0 bases, with 17 bases between. The CDR3 length is 18 residues. In nucleotides, the CDR3 is TGTGCTCTTGGGGAACTCTCGGGCCGGGGGCTCGACACCGATAAACTCATCTTT. This translates into CALGELSGRGLDTDKLIF.

The chain couples TRDV1 to TRDJ1, with unresolved D. The CDR3 is 17 residues long. Trimming took 1 base from V and 7 from J, leaving 22 bases between them. Germline values: CDR1 TSWWSYY, CDR2 QGS. The chain's CDR3 is CALGEPGLTLKSSKLIF. The CDR3 DNA sequence: TGTGCTCTTGGGGAACCCGGTTTGACCCTAAAATCGAGTAAACTCATCTTT.

This rearrangement joins TRDV1 to TRDJ1; D is uncertain. This CDR3 comprises 15 residues. Germline-derived CDR1 and CDR2 are TSWWSYY and QGS. V was cut by 2 bases and J by 2 bases, with 12 bases left in between. The CDR3 is CALGEDPSGTDKLIF. The DNA of the CDR3 is TGTGCTCTTGGGGAAGATCCGTCAGGGACCGATAAACTCATCTTT.

TRDV1 is the V gene, and the J gene was not called. Germline V gene sequence: CDR1 TSWWSYY, CDR2 QGS. The CDR3 has 10 residues. The DNA of the CDR3 is TGTGCTCTTGGGGAACACGAGGCCTTCTTC. This sequence encodes CALGEHEAFF.

This clone has a handful of counts. J is TRDJ1 and V is TRDV1; perhaps TRDD3 as D (8 bases). The CDR3 sequence is 22 residues long. V shed 1 base and J shed 2 bases, with 32 bases lying between them. Germline CDR1 and CDR2: TSWWSYY and QGS. The CDR3 spells CALGEPFLPPTGGFALTDKLIF. DNA for the CDR3: TGTGCTCTTGGGGAACCCTTCCTTCCGCCGACTGGGGGTTTCGCTCTTACCGATAAACTCATCTTT.

A few counts support this clone. This chain joins TRDV1 and TRDJ1; 13 bases line up with TRDD3. V lost 5 bases, J lost 1 base, and 10 bases stayed unmatched. Germline CDR1 TSWWSYY, CDR2 QGS. The CDR3 sequence is 18 residues long. Written as DNA, the CDR3 is TGTGCTCTTGGGCACCGACTGGGGGATACGGGTTGCACCGATAAACTCATCTTT. This gives the protein CALGHRLGDTGCTDKLIF.

This clone is labeled medium-sized. The same CDR3 is also encoded by other DNA sequences in this sample. V is TRAV29/DV5 and J is TRDJ1; 9 bases are a match to TRDD3. The germline CDR1 and CDR2 sequences are NSMFDY and ISSIKDK. This CDR3 contains 17 residues. V dropped 1 base and J dropped 0; count of bases not matched to a gene: 10. The CDR3 sequence is CAASLGTGGPYTDKLIF. In nucleotides, the CDR3 is TGTGCAGCAAGCTTGGGTACTGGGGGACCCTACACCGATAAACTCATCTTT.

The V and J genes are TRDV1 and TRDJ1, with D unclear. Trimming took off 2 bases at V and 7 bases at J, with 5 bases between the two ends. CDR3 length equals 11 residues. Germline V gene sequence: CDR1 TSWWSYY, CDR2 QGS. The chain's CDR3 is CALGEGRKLIF. CDR3 in DNA: TGTGCTCTTGGGGAAGGTCGTAAACTCATCTTT.

The rearrangement links TRDV1 to TRDJ1, with D perhaps TRDD3 (6 bases). Germline CDR1 and CDR2: TSWWSYY and QGS. V was shortened by 0 bases and J by 2 bases, with 34 bases between the two germline ends. The CDR3 sequence is 23 residues long. The CDR3, as DNA: TGTGCTCTTGGGGAACTTGCTTCCCAGTCCCGTGGGGATCCCCTTGGGTGGACCGATAAACTCATCTTT. Amino acid sequence: CALGELASQSRGDPLGWTDKLIF.

This clone was seen only a few times. The rearrangement joins TRDV1 to TRDJ1, with 9 bases fitting TRDD3. Per germline, CDR1 TSWWSYY and CDR2 QGS. The CDR3 covers 21 residues. V lost 0 bases to trimming and J lost 0 bases; unmatched junction nucleotides: 17. The CDR3 protein is CALGELGPPTGGLEYTDKLIF. In DNA, the CDR3 is TGTGCTCTTGGGGAACTGGGCCCTCCGACTGGGGGACTGGAGTACACCGATAAACTCATCTTT.

This clone has just a few counts. V and J are TRDV1 and TRDJ1; no clear D. Trimming removed 0 bases from V and 4 bases from J, with 18 bases in between. The CDR3 totals 17 residues. The germline CDR1 and CDR2 sequences are TSWWSYY and QGS. In DNA, the CDR3 is TGTGCTCTTGGGGAACTAGGGGCGCCCTCCCCCTACGATAAACTCATCTTT. Its protein is CALGELGAPSPYDKLIF.

This clone was detected a few times. This chain links TRDV1 with TRDJ1; D is unclear. Germline assignment: CDR1 TSWWSYY and CDR2 QGS. With 1 base removed from V and 0 bases from J, the gap between germline ends came to 21 bases. This CDR3 contains 19 residues. CDR3 amino acids: CALGEPSASLHHYTDKLIF. CDR3 in DNA: TGTGCTCTTGGGGAACCCTCCGCCTCCCTCCACCATTACACCGATAAACTCATCTTT.